One and the same sample provided the 29 T cell receptor beta chains below, sequenced in a study of early T cells in non-severe SARS-CoV-2 infection. TCRdb re-called the 5' RACE reads with MiXCR, one entry per CDR3 protein. The data show 68,000 or so distinct CDR3 sequences, more than 9% seen once. Input material: whole blood. The receptors were gathered from an adult who was a healthcare worker with PCR-confirmed SARS-CoV-2 infection or an uninfected control (not recorded which).

This clonotype was seen many times. CDR3 amino acids: CASSLDAAASTDTQYF. The CDR3 nucleotides read TGTGCCAGCAGCTTAGATGCGGCGGCCTCCACAGATACGCAGTATTTT. The chain is built from TRBV11-2 and TRBJ2-3; D gene ambiguous. The CDR3 extends over 16 amino acids. Germline assignment: CDR1 SGHAT and CDR2 FQNNGV. Trimming shortened V by 0 bases and J by 2 bases, and 12 bases separated the two germline ends.

The V call is TRBV6-2 or TRBV6-3, the J call TRBJ2-7; maybe TRBD2 (6 bases). The V gene's germline CDR1 is MNHEY and CDR2 SVGEGT. Trimming pared 5 bases from V and 4 bases from J, leaving 18 bases between. The CDR3 spans 15 residues. The CDR3 nucleotides read TGTGCCAGCAGTCCCCGACCGGGACTCAAATACGAGCAGTACTTC. This codes for CASSPRPGLKYEQYF.

The CDR3 DNA reads as TGTGCCAGCAGCCCTCCGGGGGGGGCGAACACTGAAGCTTTCTTT. Encoded protein: CASSPPGGANTEAFF. J is TRBJ1-1 and V is TRBV9; TRBD1 might be the D (6 bases). The CDR3 length is 15 residues. The V gene lost 4 bases and the J gene lost 1 base, with 14 bases spanning the gap. Germline V gene lookup returns CDR1 SGDLS and CDR2 YYNGEE.

The table lists this clonotype with many counts. The J gene is TRBJ2-1, the V gene TRBV24-1; 9 bases line up with TRBD1. This CDR3 comprises 17 residues. Per the germline V gene, CDR1 is KGHDR and CDR2 is SFDVKD. Losses at the gene ends were 5 bases for V and 3 bases for J; bases not matched to a gene: 10. The chain's CDR3 is CATSARGTGSFYNEQFF. The CDR3 DNA reads as TGTGCCACCAGTGCCAGAGGGACAGGGTCGTTCTACAATGAGCAGTTCTTC.

This clonotype was recorded many times. The rearrangement uses TRBV9 and TRBJ2-1, with 11 bases fitting TRBD2. This CDR3 spans 19 amino acids. Germline CDR1 reads SGDLS; CDR2 reads YYNGEE. V lost 1 base, J lost 3 bases, and 12 bases stayed unmatched. CDR3 protein: CASSVHGGSGGASYNEQFF. The CDR3 nucleotides are TGTGCCAGCAGCGTACACGGTGGTAGCGGGGGGGCCAGCTACAATGAGCAGTTCTTC. Combining the CDR3 with reference TRBV9 and TRBJ2-1 gives the whole variable domain DSGVTQTPKHLITATGQRVTLRCSPRSGDLSVYWYQQSLDQGLQFLIQYYNGEERAKGNILERFSAQQFPDLHSELNLSSLELGDSALYFCASSVHGGSGGASYNEQFFGPGTRLTVL.

The rearrangement uses TRBV27 and TRBJ1-1; no reliable D call. The V end was cut by 0 bases, the J end by 6 bases, with 14 bases between. The CDR3 totals 15 residues. CDR1 is MNHEY, CDR2 SMNVEV, per germline (reference sequence). The CDR3 DNA reads TGTGCCAGCAGTTTATCTTCCGGGAGGTGGTCTGAAGCTTTCTTT. It codes for CASSLSSGRWSEAFF.

This clonotype was seen repeatedly, ten times or more. The chain couples TRBV7-3 to TRBJ2-3, with 13 bases aligning to TRBD2. Per the germline V gene, CDR1 is SGHTA and CDR2 is FQGTGA. The CDR3 consists of 15 residues. Losses at the gene ends were 5 bases for V and 4 bases for J; bases not matched to a gene: 3. This CDR3 reads CASSPGLAGADTQYF. CDR3 nucleotide sequence: TGTGCCAGCAGCCCAGGACTAGCGGGGGCAGATACGCAGTATTTT.

The sample holds a few counts of this clonotype. The chain links TRBV10-3 to TRBJ1-2, with 7 bases fitting TRBD1. The J segment lost 6 bases and the V segment lost 2 bases, leaving 9 bases of the junction unmatched. The CDR3 is 15 amino acids. Germline loops: CDR1 ENHRY, CDR2 SYGVKD. CDR3 coding DNA: TGTGCCATCAGTGAGAACCGAGGGACAGTCAATGGCTACACCTTC. It yields the protein CAISENRGTVNGYTF.

This clonotype came up many times. The chain combines TRBV20-1 with TRBJ2-1; the D is unclear. This CDR3 is 16 amino acids long. CDR1 and CDR2 from the germline V gene are DFQATT and SNEGSKA (reference sequence). The V and J ends lost 6 bases and 4 bases respectively, with 22 bases between them. CDR3 bases: TGCAGTGCGCAAAGGGCGACGCTAGGTATATACAATGAGCAGTTCTTC. This encodes CSAQRATLGIYNEQFF.

This clonotype was picked up a small number of times. This chain joins TRBV5-1 and TRBJ2-2; D unresolved. The germline V gene has CDR1 SGHRS and CDR2 YFSETQ. Trimming took 0 bases from V and 1 from J, leaving 7 bases between them. This CDR3 spans 15 amino acids. CDR3 protein: CASSLAAGNTGELFF. The CDR3 nucleotides are TGCGCCAGCAGCTTGGCCGCAGGGAACACCGGGGAGCTGTTTTTT.

This clonotype appeared many times. CDR3 region: CASSLKGDTGELFF. The CDR3 DNA reads TGTGCCAGCAGCTTAAAGGGGGACACCGGGGAGCTGTTTTTT. This chain uses TRBV7-6 with TRBJ2-2, with TRBD1 as a possible D gene (6 bases). Germline V lookup: CDR1 SGHVS, CDR2 FNYEAQ. The CDR3 sequence is 14 residues long. The germline V and J ends were trimmed by 2 bases and 3 bases, with 7 bases remaining between them.

This clonotype turned up a few times. J is TRBJ2-1 and V is TRBV9; 8 bases match TRBD2. The CDR3 consists of 16 residues. V lost 4 bases, J lost 8 bases, and 14 bases stayed unmatched. Germline CDR1 SGDLS, CDR2 YYNGEE. CDR3 nucleotides: TGTGCCAGCAGCTCTTTGACTAGCGTGTCTCTCCATGAGCAGTTCTTC. This encodes CASSSLTSVSLHEQFF.

This clonotype was seen ten or more times. V and J are TRBV12-3 or TRBV12-4 and TRBJ1-2; no reliable D call. The CDR3 has 14 residues. Trimming left V 8 bases short and J 2 bases short, with 15 bases between. CDR3 protein: CASGPMTGNYGYTF. In DNA form, the CDR3 reads TGTGCCAGCGGACCCATGACGGGGAACTATGGCTACACCTTC.

This clonotype was counted a few times. The chain carries TRBV4-1 and TRBJ1-2, with D uncertain. With 0 bases removed from V and 2 bases from J, the gap between germline ends came to 10 bases. This CDR3 has 15 amino acids. Germline V gene sequence: CDR1 MGHRA, CDR2 YSYEKL. The CDR3 loop reads CASSQDNVRNYGYTF. CDR3 bases: TGCGCCAGCAGCCAAGATAATGTAAGGAACTATGGCTACACCTTC.

In its sample, this clonotype was seen a few times. This chain joins TRBV7-3 and TRBJ2-1; 11 positions agree with TRBD2. After removal of 5 bases from V and 8 bases from J, the junction contained 8 bases not matched to a gene. The germline V gene has CDR1 SGHTA and CDR2 FQGTGA. The CDR3 has 15 residues. The CDR3 is CASSPTSGGIYEQFF. The CDR3 region has the DNA TGTGCCAGCAGCCCAACTAGCGGGGGCATCTATGAGCAGTTCTTC.

The chain employs TRBV4-3 and TRBJ1-2, with no clear D. V dropped 0 bases and J dropped 5 bases, with 13 bases sitting between them. Germline CDR1 and CDR2: LGHNA and YSLEER. The CDR3 spans 15 residues. CDR3 sequence (DNA): TGCGCCAGCAGCCAAGAGGGCCTTCCGATTTATGGCTACACCTTC. It translates to CASSQEGLPIYGYTF.

The chain recombines TRBV7-6 with TRBJ2-2, with TRBD2 identical over 8 bases. V lost 5 bases, J lost 6 bases, and 14 bases stayed unmatched. This CDR3 spans 17 amino acids. Germline CDR1 is SGHVS and CDR2 is FNYEAQ. The CDR3 DNA follows: TGTGCCAGCAGCCCGTGGATCGGCGGGGGGTACTCCGGGGAGCTGTTTTTT. This sequence encodes CASSPWIGGGYSGELFF. Variable domain in full (rest from reference TRBV7-6 and TRBJ2-2): GAGVSQSPRYKVTKRGQDVALRCDPISGHVSLYWYRQALGQGPEFLTYFNYEAQQDKSGLPNDRFSAERPEGSISTLTIQRTEQRDSAMYRCASSPWIGGGYSGELFFGEGSRLTVL.

The table lists this clonotype with many counts. V is TRBV10-3 and J is TRBJ2-7; 10 nucleotides match TRBD2. The V segment lost 10 bases and the J segment 6 bases; nucleotides outside the gene matches: 6. This CDR3 spans 12 amino acids. The germline V gene encodes CDR1 ENHRY and CDR2 SYGVKD. The CDR3 DNA reads as TGTGCCACGTCCGGACTAGCGGTCGAGCAGTACTTC. Translation gives CATSGLAVEQYF.

CDR3 in DNA: TGTGCCAGCAGCTTGGTCGCAGGGCCGGATTCACCCCTCCACTTT. Translating gives CASSLVAGPDSPLHF. The chain combines TRBV5-5 with TRBJ1-6, with a weak D call TRBD1 (5 bases). The V and J ends lost 0 bases and 8 bases respectively, with 12 bases between them. CDR3 size: 15 residues. Per germline, CDR1 SGHKS and CDR2 YYEKEE (reference sequence). The variable domain in full, with the rest retrieved from reference TRBV5-5 and TRBJ1-6, is DAGVTQSPTHLIKTRGQQVTLRCSPISGHKSVSWYQQVLGQGPQFIFQYYEKEERGRGNFPDRFSARQFPNYSSELNVNALLLGDSALYLCASSLVAGPDSPLHFGNGTRLTVT.

This clonotype occurred many times. The genes are TRBV19 and TRBJ2-3; D gene unclear. The ends were cut back, 3 bases at V and 7 bases at J, with 11 bases in the middle. Germline V gene lookup returns CDR1 LNHDA and CDR2 SQIVND (reference sequence). This CDR3 region has 13 residues. The CDR3 protein is CASSIELIYTQYF. CDR3 DNA: TGTGCCAGTAGTATCGAACTAATCTATACGCAGTATTTT.

CDR3 protein: CASSYSGVMVSEQYF. The CDR3, as DNA: TGTGCCAGCAGTTACTCAGGGGTAATGGTGAGCGAGCAGTACTTC. The rearrangement uses TRBV6-5 and TRBJ2-7; TRBD1 might be the D (5 bases). V was pared by 0 bases and J by 6 bases, with 15 bases between. This CDR3 comprises 15 residues. The germline CDR1 and CDR2 sequences are MNHEY and SVGAGI.

The CDR3 DNA follows: TGCGCCAGCAGCTTGGTGGGCAGCCCTAATGAAAAACTGTTTTTT. Translation: CASSLVGSPNEKLFF. The chain has TRBV5-1 and TRBJ1-4; D gene unclear. Germline V CDR1 and CDR2: SGHRS, YFSETQ. The CDR3 runs to 15 residues. Trimming took off 0 bases at V and 3 bases at J, with 9 bases between the two ends.

This clonotype has more than one count but fewer than ten. V usage is TRBV27 and J usage is TRBJ1-1; D uncertain. This CDR3 contains 14 residues. The germline CDR1 and CDR2 sequences are MNHEY and SMNVEV (reference sequence). Trimming cost V 2 bases and J 4 bases, with 11 bases left between them. The CDR3 protein is CASSLTNTATEAFF. CDR3 DNA sequence: TGTGCCAGCAGTTTAACCAATACAGCCACTGAAGCTTTCTTT.

The table lists this clonotype with a few counts. The chain combines TRBV24-1 with TRBJ2-2, with a possible D match to TRBD2 (5 bases). Trimming took 8 bases from V and 5 from J, leaving 11 bases between them. The CDR3 runs 13 residues. The germline CDR1 and CDR2 sequences are KGHDR and SFDVKD. The CDR3 nucleotides read TGTGCCACCAAAGGAGCGGATACCGGGGAGCTGTTTTTT. Its translation: CATKGADTGELFF.

This clonotype was detected many times. The rearrangement uses TRBV10-2 and TRBJ2-7; 9 bases map to TRBD2. CDR1 WSHSY and CDR2 SAAADI come from the germline V gene. Trimming removed 5 bases from V and 0 bases from J; junction bases left unmatched: 8. The CDR3 has 16 amino acids. DNA of the CDR3: TGCGCCAGCAGTTTAAGCGGGGGGTCCGGCTCCTACGAGCAGTACTTC. Amino acids: CASSLSGGSGSYEQYF.

This clonotype was counted many times. The chain carries TRBV6-5 and TRBJ2-1; tentative D call: TRBD2 (5 bases). Germline loops: CDR1 MNHEY, CDR2 SVGAGI. The CDR3 has 15 amino acids. V lost 0 bases to trimming and J lost 3 bases, with 9 bases between them. Written as DNA, the CDR3 is TGTGCCAGCAGTTACTCGGCGAGCGGCTACAATGAGCAGTTCTTC. Translating gives CASSYSASGYNEQFF.

This clonotype was counted between two and nine times. The chain recombines TRBV7-2 with TRBJ2-2; 10 bases align to TRBD2. The CDR3 runs to 15 residues. The germline V gene has CDR1 SGHTA and CDR2 FQGNSA. J lost 5 bases, V lost 1 base, and 1 base had no gene match. The CDR3 nucleotides are TGTGCCAGCAGCTTAGTGGGACTAGCGACCGGGGAGCTGTTTTTT. Translation: CASSLVGLATGELFF.

This clonotype turned up a few times. The chain couples TRBV12-3 or TRBV12-4 to TRBJ1-1; 7 bases are a match to TRBD1. J was trimmed by 1 base and V by 11 bases; bases with no gene match: 10. The CDR3 totals 14 residues. The CDR3: CASRQGNANTEAFF. The CDR3 nucleotides read TGTGCCTCACGACAGGGCAATGCGAACACTGAAGCTTTCTTT.

This clonotype was seen only a few times. This chain connects TRBV7-2 to TRBJ2-3; the D gene is possibly TRBD1 (5 bases). V lost 5 bases, J lost 7 bases, and 10 bases lay in between. Germline CDR1 is SGHTA and CDR2 is FQGNSA. CDR3 length: 12 amino acids. The CDR3: CASSPQVNTQYF. CDR3 nucleotides: TGTGCCAGCAGCCCACAGGTGAATACGCAGTATTTT.